The clone carrying this T cell receptor beta chain was detected only once. The germline gives CDR1 SGHVS, CDR2 FQNEAQ. This CDR3 region has 14 residues. V lost 5 bases and J 5 bases, leaving 15 bases between the germline ends. Libraries were prepared by immunoSEQ multiplex PCR; TCRdb keeps only in-frame clonotypes and omits some of them. The data show approximately 70,000 clones, with about four fifths seen just once and roughly 15% held by the top ten. These data belong to a study of control samples from healthy donors and cancer patients. The V and J genes are TRBV7-8 and TRBJ1-1; no reliable D call. This sequence was found in a man aged 45-60 years in good health. Sequenced: blood. The CDR3 reads CASSPPKRETEAFF. CDR3 coding DNA: TGTGCCAGCAGCCCCCCCAAGCGGGAAACTGAAGCTTTCTTT. Drawing the rest from reference TRBV7-8 and TRBJ1-1, the complete variable domain is GAGVSQSPRYKVAKRGQDVALRCDPISGHVSLFWYQQALGQGPEFLTYFQNEAQLDKSGLPSDRFFAERPEGSVSTLKIQRTQQEDSAVYLCASSPPKRETEAFFGQGTRLTVV.